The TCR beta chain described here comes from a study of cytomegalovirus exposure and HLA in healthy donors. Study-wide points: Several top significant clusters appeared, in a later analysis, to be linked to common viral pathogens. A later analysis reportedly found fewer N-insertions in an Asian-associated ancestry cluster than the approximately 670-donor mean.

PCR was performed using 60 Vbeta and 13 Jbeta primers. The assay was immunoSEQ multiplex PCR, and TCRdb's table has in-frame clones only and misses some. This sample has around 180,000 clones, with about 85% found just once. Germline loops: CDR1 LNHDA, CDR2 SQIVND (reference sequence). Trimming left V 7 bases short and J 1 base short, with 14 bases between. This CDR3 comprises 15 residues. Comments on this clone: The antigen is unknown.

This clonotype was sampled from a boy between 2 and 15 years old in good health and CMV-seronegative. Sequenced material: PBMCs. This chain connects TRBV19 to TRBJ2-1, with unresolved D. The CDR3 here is CASTPWADSYNEQFF. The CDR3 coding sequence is TGTGCCAGTACCCCATGGGCCGATTCCTACAATGAGCAGTTCTTC.